These 28 T cell receptor delta chains were sequenced from one sample in a study of gamma-delta T cells after stem cell transplantation. TCRdb called clones from the RT-PCR reads again using CATT. The repertoire holds 250 or so delta-chain clones, with 57% as singletons. Sequenced material: gamma-delta T cells. The receptors stem from a human donor. It is not recorded whose cells these are; they may come from a transplant donor.

Note on this clone: A far larger clone is off by one base, so a read error is likely. The V gene is TRDV2; the J gene was not called; TRDD3, as called in the table, went unchecked against the DNA. The CDR3 has 18 residues. CDR1 is GEAIGNYY, CDR2 EKD, per germline. CDR3 bases: TGTGCCTGTGACACTGTCTATACTGGGGGAGATTACACCGATAAACTCATATTT. This translates into CACDTVYTGGDYTDKLIF.

This clone was counted a single time. This likely stems from a read error, as it lies one base from a far larger clone. Other DNA sequences in the same sample also yield this CDR3. The genes are TRDV2 and TRDJ3, with 8 bases that match TRDD3. No J gene is reported in TCRdb; it was inferred here by comparing the DNA with germline. The CDR3 is made up of 20 amino acids. V lost 0 bases and J lost 0; bases outside the gene matches: 9. Germline V gene data show CDR1 as GEAIGNYY and CDR2 as EKD. The CDR3 DNA is TGTGCCTGTGACACCGTTCTTGGGGATACAAGCTCCTGGGACACCCGACAGATGTTTTTC. It codes for CACDTVLGDTSSWDTRQMFF.

About this clone itself: A much larger clone differs by one base, so this may be a read error. V gene TRDV2 was called; the J gene was not; whether TRDD3, the table's D call, matches the DNA was not checked. CDR1 is GEAIGNYY, CDR2 EKD, per germline. The CDR3 loop spans 18 amino acids. CDR3 sequence reads: CACEPLGGIPSYTDKRIF. The CDR3, as DNA: TGTGCCTGTGAGCCGCTTGGGGGGATACCCTCGTACACCGATAAACGCATCTTT.

A note on this clone: With a much larger clone just one base away, this may be a read error. The CDR3 coding sequence is TGTGCCTGTGACACCCTAGCCCGTACTGGGGGCGTTGATACCGATAGACTCATCTTT. It translates to CACDTLARTGGVDTDRLIF. The chain employs TRDV2 and TRDJ1; 8 bases agree with TRDD3. This CDR3 contains 19 residues. CDR1 and CDR2 from the germline V gene are GEAIGNYY and EKD.

This clone was observed a handful of times. The V gene is TRDV2, the J gene TRDJ1; TRDD3 might be the D (6 bases). No J gene was available from TCRdb, and it was assigned here by a germline match of the DNA. V was trimmed by 0 bases and J by 1 base, leaving 23 bases between them. The CDR3 spans 19 residues. Looked up from germline, CDR1 is GEAIGNYY and CDR2 is EKD. DNA of the CDR3: TGTGCCTGTGACACCGTGGCAAGGCAAGGACTGGGATCCACCGATAAACTCATCTTT. It codes for CACDTVARQGLGSTDKLIF.

Regarding this clone: A read error may be the cause here, since a much bigger clone is one base away. V usage is TRDV2 and J usage is TRDJ3, with D perhaps given as TRDD2 or TRDD3 (7 bases each). The J gene, missing from TCRdb, was assigned here through DNA to germline matching. This CDR3 is 20 amino acids long. Germline V gives CDR1 GEAIGNYY, CDR2 EKD. The CDR3 here is CACDTAAGGPPSWDTRQMFF. The CDR3 region has the DNA TGTGCCTGTGACACCGCGGCTGGGGGCCCACCTTCCTGGGACACACGACAGATGTTTTTC.

Details on this clone: The likely explanation is a read error, given a far larger clone one base away. The J gene call is TRDJ1, but no V gene call exists; the D call in the table, TRDD3, was not verified against the DNA. CDR3 length equals 19 residues. The CDR3: CACGTLARTGGVDTDKLIF. As DNA, the CDR3 is TGTGCCTGTGGCACCCTAGCCCGTACTGGGGGCGTTGATACCGATAAACTCATCTTT.

On this clone: Possible read error: a much larger clone is one base away. The V and J genes are TRDV2 and TRDJ1; 7 bases match TRDD3. TCRdb supplies no J gene; here it was assigned by aligning the nucleotide sequence to germline. Germline-derived CDR1 and CDR2 are GEAIGNYY and EKD. The V gene end was trimmed by 5 bases and the J gene end by 0 bases; junction bases not matched to a gene: 23. This CDR3 region has 20 residues. The CDR3 loop reads CACGTIRPPGGGPDTDKLIF. CDR3 coding DNA: TGTGCCTGTGGCACGATTCGCCCGCCTGGTGGGGGACCTGACACCGATAAACTCATCTTT.

Comment on this clone: It may be a read error: a sequence one base away is much more abundant. This chain joins TRDV2 and TRDJ1; 10 bases fit TRDD3. The J gene, not given by TCRdb, was assigned here from a germline match of the nucleotide sequence. CDR1 is GEAIGNYY and CDR2 is EKD in the germline V gene. The CDR3 runs to 20 residues. Trimming cost V 5 bases and J 3 bases; bases outside gene matches: 23. The CDR3 nucleotides are TGTGCCTGTGGCTCGATGCTTACTGGGGGATCACCCCAGGAGGCCGATAAACTCATCTTT. This translates into CACGSMLTGGSPQEADKLIF.

As to this clone: This likely came from a read error, as a far larger clone is one base away. This chain's CDR3 is CACDTLARTGGVETDKLIF. As DNA, the CDR3 is TGTGCCTGTGACACCCTAGCCCGTACTGGGGGCGTTGAGACCGATAAACTCATCTTT. The chain combines TRDV2 with TRDJ1; 8 nucleotides agree with TRDD3. No J segment appears in TCRdb, so it was assigned here by matching the sequence to germline. Trimming cost V 0 bases and J 2 bases; bases outside gene matches: 16. CDR1 and CDR2 from the germline V gene are GEAIGNYY and EKD. This CDR3 is built from 19 residues.

In regard to this clone: With a far larger clone one base away, a read error is the likely cause. Additional DNA sequences in this sample encode the identical CDR3. The chain employs TRDV2 and TRDJ1, with unresolved D. The CDR3 runs 14 residues. Germline lookup yields CDR1 GEAIGNYY and CDR2 EKD. CDR3 sequence reads: CACDPLGGSDKLIF. As DNA, the CDR3 is TGCGCCTGTGACCCGTTAGGAGGTAGCGATAAACTCATCTTT.

A J gene of TRDJ1 was called, though the V gene was not; TRDD3 is taken as the D call from the table, unchecked against the DNA. This CDR3 comprises 18 residues. The CDR3 DNA reads as TGTGCCTGTGACACCGTACCTGTGGCTGGGGGATATACCGATAAACTCATCTTT. Translating gives CACDTVPVAGGYTDKLIF.

Notes on this clone: A read error likely explains this, since a far larger clone differs by one base. The V gene was left uncalled, and the J gene is TRDJ3; no check of the table's D call, TRDD3, against the DNA was made. This CDR3 has 20 residues. DNA of the CDR3: TGTGCCTGTGACACCGTTCTGGGGGATACAAGCTCCTGGGCCACCCGACAGATGTTTTTC. It translates to CACDTVLGDTSSWATRQMFF.

This clone has a handful of counts. It differs at one base from a far larger clone, so likely a read error. This sequence joins TRDV2 and TRDJ3; weak D call: TRDD3 (6 bases). Trimming stripped 0 bases from V and 0 bases from J, with 17 bases between. The CDR3 is 20 residues long. Germline V gene data show CDR1 as GEAIGNYY and CDR2 as EKD. CDR3: CACDTVLADTSSWDTRQMFF. The CDR3, as DNA: TGTGCCTGTGACACCGTTCTGGCGGATACAAGCTCCTGGGACACCCGACAGATGTTTTTC.

By sample share, this clone is hyperexpanded. The chain links TRDV2 to TRDJ1; perhaps TRDD3 as D (6 bases). CDR1 GEAIGNYY and CDR2 EKD come from the germline V gene. CDR3 length: 16 residues. The germline V and J ends were trimmed by 3 bases and 4 bases, with 20 bases remaining between them. Here the CDR3 DNA reads TGTGCCTGTGACCTCGTGGGTAGGCGGGGGAACGATAAACTCATCTTT. Protein: CACDLVGRRGNDKLIF.

For this clone: A single base separates this from a much larger clone, so it may be a read error. V gene TRDV2 combines with J gene TRDJ3, with 7 positions matching TRDD3. TCRdb supplies no J gene; here it was assigned by aligning the nucleotide sequence to germline. The CDR3 has 21 amino acids. CDR1 is GEAIGNYY, CDR2 EKD, per germline. V trimming: 0 bases; J trimming: 2 bases; junction bases outside the gene matches: 15. CDR3 loop: CACDTTGTGDPNPWDTRQMFF. For the CDR3, the DNA is TGTGCCTGTGACACCACTGGTACTGGGGACCCAAACCCCTGGGACACCCGACAGATGTTTTTC.

Concerning this clone itself: A far larger clone differs by one base, so this is likely a read error. The chain recombines TRDV2 with TRDJ3, with 7 bases that match TRDD3. TCRdb supplies no J gene; here it was assigned by aligning the nucleotide sequence to germline. CDR3 length: 17 residues. CDR1 and CDR2 from the germline V gene are GEAIGNYY and EKD. The CDR3 sequence is CACDLTGVSCDTRQMFF. CDR3 bases: TGTGCCTGTGACCTTACTGGGGTCTCCTGTGACACCCGACAGATGTTTTTC.

With regard to this clone: This could be a read error, since a much larger clone is one nucleotide away. No V gene was called here, but the J gene is TRDJ1; the DNA was not compared with TRDD3, the D call given in the table. This CDR3 contains 17 residues. The CDR3 protein is CACDTVRGISYTDKFIF. CDR3 in DNA: TGTGCCTGTGACACCGTCCGGGGGATATCGTACACCGATAAATTCATCTTT.

This clone is deemed large (0.1 to 1%). This chain connects TRDV2 to TRDJ1; D is ambiguous. CDR1 and CDR2 from the germline V gene are GEAIGNYY and EKD. Trimming removed 0 bases at V and 2 bases at J, with 12 bases between. This CDR3 has 15 residues. In DNA form, the CDR3 reads TGTGCCTGTGACACCATTATCGAGCAGACCGATAAACTCATCTTT. Protein: CACDTIIEQTDKLIF.

The V gene lacks a call, and TRDJ1 is the J gene; the table assigns TRDD3, which was not confirmed against the DNA. CDR3 length: 20 amino acids. The CDR3 DNA follows: TGTGCTCTCCAGCTACGAGGGGGATACCGGGGAGGGGAATACACCGATAAACTCATCTTT. Residues: CALQLRGGYRGGEYTDKLIF.

Note on this clone: A far bigger clonotype differs at one base, so this is likely a read error. Distinct nucleotide sequences in the sample also encode this CDR3. This rearrangement joins TRDV2 to TRDJ1; TRDD3 matches at 11 bases. TCRdb does not report a J gene; here it was assigned by matching the DNA to germline references. Germline V gene lookup returns CDR1 GEAIGNYY and CDR2 EKD. CDR3 length: 15 residues. V gave up 4 bases and J gave up 7 bases; unmatched junction bases: 10. Here the CDR3 DNA reads TGTGCCTGTGAACTGTTGGGGGATACGGAGGCTAAACTCATCTTT. Amino acid sequence: CACELLGDTEAKLIF.

Remarks on this clone: Possible read error: a much larger clone is one base away. The gene calls are TRDV2 and TRDJ1; 9 bases align to TRDD2. Germline matching of the DNA provided the J gene here, since TCRdb leaves it blank. The CDR3 is made up of 20 amino acids. V lost 6 bases, J lost 2 bases, and 24 bases stayed unmatched. Looked up from germline, CDR1 is GEAIGNYY and CDR2 is EKD. The chain's CDR3 is CACYPIEGLPTPGFTDKLIF. For the CDR3, the DNA is TGTGCCTGTTACCCGATTGAAGGCCTTCCTACGCCGGGGTTTACCGATAAACTCATCTTT.

The rearrangement uses TRDV2 and TRDJ1; D unresolved. Germline loops: CDR1 GEAIGNYY, CDR2 EKD. There are 16 residues in the CDR3. V lost 1 base, J lost 1 base, and 15 bases lay in between. DNA for the CDR3: TGTGCCTGTGACACTCTGAGCGGCGCCGCCACCGATAAACTCATCTTT. This sequence encodes CACDTLSGAATDKLIF.

This clone is large. The genes are TRDV2 and TRDJ1, with 8 bases fitting TRDD3. Losses at the gene ends were 2 bases for V and 0 bases for J; bases not matched to a gene: 10. CDR3 length: 17 amino acids. CDR1 is GEAIGNYY and CDR2 is EKD in the germline V gene. The CDR3: CACDRVGDQKYTDKLIF. The CDR3 DNA sequence: TGTGCCTGTGACAGGGTGGGGGATCAGAAGTACACCGATAAACTCATCTTT.

A remark on this clone: A far larger clone differs by one base, so this is likely a read error. V is TRDV2 and J is TRDJ1, with TRDD3 matching 8 bases. The J gene, absent from TCRdb, was called here by matching the DNA to germline. Per the germline V gene, CDR1 is GEAIGNYY and CDR2 is EKD. CDR3 length: 18 residues. Trimming took 1 base from V and 0 from J; bases not matched to a gene: 12. CDR3 sequence reads: CACDTLGDTTLYTDKLIF. DNA for the CDR3: TGTGCCTGTGACACGCTGGGGGACACCACACTGTACACCGATAAACTCATCTTT.

This clone was seen only once. A read error is likely here: a far larger clone is one base away. The gene calls are TRDV2 and TRDJ1; 10 nucleotides align to TRDD3. Here the J gene came from matching the DNA to germline, since TCRdb omits it. The trim removed 3 bases at V and 2 bases at J, leaving 14 bases unmatched. Germline V CDR1 and CDR2: GEAIGNYY, EKD. The CDR3 is 18 residues long. The CDR3 sequence: CACDALRGDTRGTDKLIF. CDR3 nucleotides: TGTGCCTGTGACGCCCTACGGGGGGATACGCGAGGGACCGATAAACTCATCTTT.

Regarding this clone: A much larger clone differs from this one at a single base, so this may be a read error. The rearrangement uses TRDV2 and TRDJ3; 7 nucleotides match TRDD3. TCRdb offers no J gene call, so here the DNA was matched to germline to obtain one. The V and J ends lost 0 bases and 2 bases, in that order; junction bases with no gene match: 12. The CDR3 extends over 20 amino acids. CDR1 GEAIGNYY and CDR2 EKD come from the germline V gene. The chain's CDR3 is CACDTAAGGPPAWDTRQMFF. As DNA, the CDR3 is TGTGCCTGTGACACCGCGGCTGGGGGCCCACCTGCCTGGGACACCCGACAGATGTTTTTC.

Turning to this clone: A much larger clone sits a single nucleotide away, making a read error possible. V gene TRDV2 combines with J gene TRDJ1, with 9 bases lining up with TRDD3. The J gene is not listed in TCRdb, so it was assigned here from a DNA match to germline. This CDR3 has 15 residues. CDR1 is GEAIGNYY and CDR2 is EKD in the germline V gene. CDR3 in amino acids: CAGDTIGDTPDKLIF. The CDR3 region has the DNA TGTGCCGGTGACACCATAGGGGATACGCCCGATAAACTCATCTTT.